These 16 T cell receptor beta chains were sequenced from one sample in a study of cytomegalovirus exposure and HLA in healthy donors. The study ran its PCR with 60 Vbeta and 13 Jbeta primers. Produced via immunoSEQ multiplex PCR; TCRdb's table is partial and in-frame only. Among around 150,000 clones listed, about 75% were seen once. Material for sequencing was PBMCs. Every receptor here comes from a female donor in good health and CMV-seronegative.

The gene calls are TRBV11-2 and TRBJ2-1; D gene uncertain. Germline V gene lookup returns CDR1 SGHAT and CDR2 FQNNGV. V lost 4 bases and J 7 bases, leaving 8 bases between the germline ends. The CDR3 runs 12 residues. The CDR3 sequence is CASSSLLNEQFF. In nucleotides, the CDR3 is TGTGCCAGCAGCTCACTACTGAATGAGCAGTTCTTC.

The J gene is TRBJ2-7, the V gene TRBV30, with D maybe TRBD2 (6 bases). The germline CDR1 and CDR2 sequences are GTSNPN and SVGIG (reference sequence). This CDR3 is 16 amino acids long. V was pared by 2 bases and J by 0 bases, with 17 bases between. Here the CDR3 reads CAWSSRGSGHSYEQYF. For the CDR3, the DNA is TGTGCCTGGAGTTCCCGTGGTAGCGGCCACTCCTACGAGCAGTACTTC.

The chain carries TRBV9 and TRBJ2-1; D call uncertain. CDR3 length equals 15 residues. Looked up from germline, CDR1 is SGDLS and CDR2 is YYNGEE. V was cut by 4 bases and J by 0 bases, with 11 bases left in between. CDR3 sequence reads: CASSLTLSSYNEQFF. Here the CDR3 DNA reads TGTGCCAGCAGCCTTACTTTGAGCTCCTACAATGAGCAGTTCTTC.

This clone was seen more than once but under ten times. This chain connects TRBV11-2 to TRBJ1-2, with unresolved D. There are 13 residues in the CDR3. Trimming cost V 1 base and J 8 bases, with 11 bases left between them. Germline loops: CDR1 SGHAT, CDR2 FQNNGV. The chain's CDR3 is CASSLGPLGGYTF. The DNA for the CDR3 is TGTGCCAGCAGCTTAGGACCTTTGGGCGGCTACACCTTC.

The chain recombines TRBV18 with TRBJ2-3; 8 nucleotides agree with TRBD2. CDR3 length: 13 residues. V trimming: 3 bases; J trimming: 4 bases; junction bases outside the gene matches: 0. CDR1 and CDR2 from the germline V gene are KGHSH and LQKENI. The CDR3 DNA follows: TGTGCCAGCTCACCGGGACTAGCAGATACGCAGTATTTT. Its protein is CASSPGLADTQYF.

The chain uses TRBV7-3 and TRBJ2-1; 9 bases agree with TRBD2. The V segment lost 5 bases and the J segment 0 bases; nucleotides outside the gene matches: 2. The CDR3 runs 15 residues. From germline, CDR1 is SGHTA and CDR2 FQGTGA. The CDR3, as DNA: TGTGCCAGCAGCATTAGCGGGAGCTCCTACAATGAGCAGTTCTTC. Translating gives CASSISGSSYNEQFF.

This sequence joins TRBV29-1 and TRBJ2-7, with 11 bases matching TRBD2. V gave up 4 bases and J gave up 2 bases; unmatched junction bases: 4. CDR1 SQVTM and CDR2 ANQGSEA come from the germline V gene. The CDR3 loop spans 14 amino acids. As DNA, the CDR3 is TGCAGCGTTGTCACGACTAGCGGGACCTACGAGCAGTACTTC. Encoded protein: CSVVTTSGTYEQYF.

In the case of this clone: In the same sample, other DNA sequences code for this CDR3. V and J are TRBV13 and TRBJ2-7; a weak D match, TRBD1 (5 bases). This CDR3 spans 13 amino acids. Trimming took 5 bases from V and 3 from J, leaving 11 bases between them. The germline V gene encodes CDR1 PRHDT and CDR2 FYEKMQ (reference sequence). The CDR3 spells CASSRRASYEQYF. DNA for the CDR3: TGTGCCAGCAGCCGCAGGGCCAGCTACGAGCAGTACTTC.

V gene TRBV5-1 combines with J gene TRBJ2-7; D is possibly TRBD1 (6 bases). Germline V CDR1 and CDR2: SGHRS, YFSETQ. CDR3 length equals 15 residues. V lost 4 bases and J 4 bases, leaving 18 bases between the germline ends. CDR3 region: CASSPTGLRTYEQYF. CDR3 sequence (DNA): TGCGCCAGCAGCCCAACAGGGTTGCGGACTTACGAGCAGTACTTC.

The chain uses TRBV5-4 and TRBJ2-7; 7 bases map to TRBD2. V was clipped by 0 bases and J by 9 bases; unmatched bases: 21. The length of the CDR3 is 18 residues. Germline V gives CDR1 SGHNT, CDR2 YYREEE (reference sequence). CDR3 in amino acids: CASSLGEGLRLAPEGQYF. CDR3 nucleotides: TGTGCCAGCAGCTTGGGGGAGGGACTGAGACTAGCCCCAGAAGGGCAGTACTTC.

V gene TRBV30 combines with J gene TRBJ2-5; 15 bases are a match to TRBD2. The germline V gene encodes CDR1 GTSNPN and CDR2 SVGIG (reference sequence). This CDR3 comprises 16 residues. J was trimmed by 5 bases and V by 8 bases; bases with no gene match: 12. The CDR3 DNA reads TGTGCCGGGTTAGGGACTAGCGGGGGGCCGACGGAGACCCAGTACTTC. This encodes CAGLGTSGGPTETQYF.

The chain couples TRBV18 to TRBJ1-3; D remains ambiguous. V was clipped by 5 bases and J by 0 bases, with 8 bases between them. CDR3 length: 14 residues. Germline CDR1 is KGHSH and CDR2 is LQKENI. DNA of the CDR3: TGTGCCAGCTCAATACAAGACTCTGGAAACACCATATATTTT. Its translation: CASSIQDSGNTIYF.

The sample holds a few counts of this clone. The chain has TRBV30 and TRBJ1-2; possible D gene TRBD1, 5 bases. Germline CDR1 is GTSNPN and CDR2 is SVGIG (reference sequence). Trimming removed 2 bases from V and 6 bases from J, with 13 bases in between. The CDR3 consists of 13 residues. CDR3 loop: CAWSIGRVHGYTF. CDR3 bases: TGTGCCTGGAGTATCGGCAGGGTGCATGGCTACACCTTC.

The chain uses TRBV19 and TRBJ1-1; D unresolved. The V gene lost 8 bases and the J gene lost 1 base, with 8 bases spanning the gap. CDR1 and CDR2 from the germline V gene are LNHDA and SQIVND (reference sequence). The CDR3 length is 12 residues. The CDR3 is CASDKGNTEAFF. CDR3 sequence (DNA): TGTGCCAGTGACAAAGGGAACACTGAAGCTTTCTTT. The full variable domain, completed using reference TRBV19 and TRBJ1-1, is DGGITQSPKYLFRKEGQNVTLSCEQNLNHDAMYWYRQDPGQGLRLIYYSQIVNDFQKGDIAEGYSVSREKKESFPLTVTSAQKNPTAFYLCASDKGNTEAFFGQGTRLTVV.

The chain combines TRBV13 with TRBJ2-7; D unclear. V gave up 6 bases and J gave up 5 bases, with 17 bases separating them. Germline V lookup: CDR1 PRHDT, CDR2 FYEKMQ (reference sequence). The CDR3 spans 14 residues. CDR3 sequence reads: CASSRQYRVNEQYF. CDR3 DNA: TGTGCCAGCAGTCGCCAATACCGGGTCAACGAGCAGTACTTC.

The chain has TRBV28 and TRBJ2-1; D is undetermined. V was trimmed by 6 bases and J by 4 bases, leaving 4 bases between them. CDR3 length: 11 residues. Germline V CDR1 and CDR2: MDHEN, SYDVKM. In DNA form, the CDR3 reads TGTGCCAGCAGACAATACAATGAGCAGTTCTTC. Residues: CASRQYNEQFF.